This entry is about one T cell receptor beta chain. Only in-frame clones appear in the TCRdb table, and some are missing; sequencing was by immunoSEQ multiplex PCR. The data show some 40,000 clones, around four fifths seen once. V gave up 5 bases and J gave up 5 bases, with 10 bases separating them. There are 14 residues in the CDR3. CDR1 is MRHNA, CDR2 SNTAGT, per germline. The record originates from a study of OX40 agonist ivuxolimab in advanced cancers. Study details: With a range of roughly 23 to 90, age averaged roughly 61 years, and 70% to 85% were male.

The TCR originated in an adult with an advanced solid tumor such as melanoma, head and neck, liver or kidney cancer. The starting material was CD4+ or CD8+ T cells sorted from blood, obtained in a trial of the OX40 agonist ivuxolimab. The chain is built from TRBV6-4 and TRBJ1-6; D remains unclear. The CDR3: CASSPGPDNSPLHF. The CDR3 bases are TGTGCCAGCAGTCCGGGCCCCGATAATTCACCCCTCCACTTT.